This TCR beta chain was identified in a study of shared T cell receptors in the human thymus. Sequencing was performed with immunoSEQ multiplex PCR; in TCRdb, only in-frame clones are kept and a portion is missing. The table has 720,000 or so clones, 70% to 90% seen once. J gave up 8 bases and V 1 base, and 13 bases lay outside the gene matches. Germline lookup yields CDR1 SQVTM and CDR2 ANQGSEA. The length of the CDR3 is 15 residues. Separately, the same data were catalogued under a study of human thymus T cells. From that paper: Repertoires sampled from thymus and blood appeared biased in V and J gene usage.

The chain is built from TRBV29-1 and TRBJ1-2; 7 bases match TRBD1. This clonotype was obtained from a girl in the first two years of life with a congenital heart defect. Sequencing was carried out using thymocytes. Here the CDR3 DNA reads TGCAGCGTTGAAGTTTTGACCCAGGGGGTACGAGGCTACACCTTC. This encodes CSVEVLTQGVRGYTF.